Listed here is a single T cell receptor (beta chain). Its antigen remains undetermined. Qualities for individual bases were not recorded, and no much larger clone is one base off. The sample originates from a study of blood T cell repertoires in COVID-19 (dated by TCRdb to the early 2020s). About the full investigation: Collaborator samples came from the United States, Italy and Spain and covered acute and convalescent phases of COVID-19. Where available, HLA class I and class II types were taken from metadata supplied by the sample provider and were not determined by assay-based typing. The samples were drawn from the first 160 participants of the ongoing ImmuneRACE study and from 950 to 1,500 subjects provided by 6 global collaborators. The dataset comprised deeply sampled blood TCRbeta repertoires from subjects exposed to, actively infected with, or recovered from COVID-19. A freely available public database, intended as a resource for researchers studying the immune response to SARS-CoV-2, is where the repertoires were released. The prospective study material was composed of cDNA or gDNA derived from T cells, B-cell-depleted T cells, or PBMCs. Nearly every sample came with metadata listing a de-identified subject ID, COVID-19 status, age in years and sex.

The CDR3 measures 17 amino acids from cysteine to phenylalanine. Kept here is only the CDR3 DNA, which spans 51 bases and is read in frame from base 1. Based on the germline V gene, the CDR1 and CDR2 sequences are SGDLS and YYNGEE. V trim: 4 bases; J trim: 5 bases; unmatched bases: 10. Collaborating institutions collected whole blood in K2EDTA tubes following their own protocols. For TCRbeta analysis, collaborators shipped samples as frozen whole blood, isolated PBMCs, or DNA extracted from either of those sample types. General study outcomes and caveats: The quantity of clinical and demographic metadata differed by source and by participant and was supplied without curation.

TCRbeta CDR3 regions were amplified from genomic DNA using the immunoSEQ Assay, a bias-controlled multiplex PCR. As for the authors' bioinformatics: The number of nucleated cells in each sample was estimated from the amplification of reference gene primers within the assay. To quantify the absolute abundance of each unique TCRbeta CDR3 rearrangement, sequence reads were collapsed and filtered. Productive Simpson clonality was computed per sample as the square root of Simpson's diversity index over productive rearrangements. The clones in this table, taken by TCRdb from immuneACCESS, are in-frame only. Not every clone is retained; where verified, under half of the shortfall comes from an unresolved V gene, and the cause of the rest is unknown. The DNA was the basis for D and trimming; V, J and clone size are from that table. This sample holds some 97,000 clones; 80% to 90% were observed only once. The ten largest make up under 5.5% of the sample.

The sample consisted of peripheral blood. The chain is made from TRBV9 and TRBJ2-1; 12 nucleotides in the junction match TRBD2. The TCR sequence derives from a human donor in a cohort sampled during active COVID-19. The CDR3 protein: CASSLLTSGRLNNEQFF. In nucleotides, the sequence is TGTGCCAGCAGCCTCCTGACTAGCGGGAGACTCAACAATGAGCAGTTCTTC.